This T cell receptor beta chain emerged from a study of blood T cell repertoires in COVID-19. Overall study context: Material from acute and convalescent COVID-19 was sourced from the United States, Italy and Spain. T cells, B-cell-depleted T cells, or PBMCs provided the cDNA or gDNA that served as material.

The CDR3 loop spans 15 amino acids. Germline V gives CDR1 MDHEN, CDR2 SYDVKM. J was trimmed by 6 bases and V by 2 bases; bases with no gene match: 9. Authors' analysis steps: Cell counts per sample came from amplifying reference gene primers. This table comes from immunoSEQ multiplex PCR, and its TCRdb copy is limited to in-frame clones, with some not included. The V and J calls and clone size come from that table; D and trimming were worked out from the DNA. The sample yields over 300,000 clones, around 89% seen once. J is TRBJ2-7 and V is TRBV28, with TRBD2 matching over 8 bases. The sample taken for sequencing was peripheral blood. The TCR originated in a man younger than 35 with active or convalescent COVID-19. CDR3 nucleotide sequence: TGTGCCAGCAGTTTACCAAGCGGGAGCCTTTTCGAGCAGTACTTC. The encoded protein is CASSLPSGSLFEQYF.